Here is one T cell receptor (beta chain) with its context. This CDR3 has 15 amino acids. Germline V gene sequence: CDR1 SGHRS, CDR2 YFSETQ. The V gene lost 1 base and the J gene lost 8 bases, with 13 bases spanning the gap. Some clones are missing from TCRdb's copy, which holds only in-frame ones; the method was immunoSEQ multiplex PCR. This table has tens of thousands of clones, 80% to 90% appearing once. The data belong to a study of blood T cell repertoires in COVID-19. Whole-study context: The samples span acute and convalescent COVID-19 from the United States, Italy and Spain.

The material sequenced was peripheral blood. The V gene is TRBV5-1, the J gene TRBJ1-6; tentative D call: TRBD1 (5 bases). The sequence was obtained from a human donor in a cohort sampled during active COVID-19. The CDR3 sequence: CASSLIQGSHSPLHF. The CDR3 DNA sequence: TGCGCCAGCAGCTTGATCCAGGGTTCCCATTCACCCCTCCACTTT.